This T cell receptor beta chain comes out of a study of T-cell reconstitution after alpha-beta-depleted transplantation in children. Study-level points and caveats: Alpha-beta T cells about two months after transplant reportedly derived from several hundred expanded graft clones. Some patients' high day-60 TCRbeta diversity was attributed to recipient cells surviving conditioning. One year after transplant, T-cell counts and diversity came mostly from newly produced T cells.

CDR1 is DFQATT, CDR2 SNEGSKA, per germline (reference sequence). Trimming removed 4 bases from V and 0 bases from J, with 12 bases in between. The CDR3 spans 14 residues. This clonotype was detected ten times or more. Its matching antigen is unknown. The authors prepared the TCRbeta library with unique molecular identifiers. TCRdb re-derived calls from the PCR reads in MiXCR, one entry per CDR3 protein. The repertoire holds 550,000 to 800,000 distinct CDR3 sequences, with roughly 13% as singletons. The sample in question was PBMCs, obtained before TCRalphabeta/CD19-depleted stem cell transplant. The TCR originated in a girl aged 2-9 years with congenital amegakaryocytic thrombocytopenia, due to receive a stem cell transplant. The J gene is TRBJ2-5, the V gene TRBV20-1; D possibly corresponds to TRBD1 (6 bases). Here the CDR3 reads CSATTGYYQETQYF. DNA for the CDR3: TGCAGTGCTACCACAGGGTATTACCAAGAGACCCAGTACTTC.